The source of this TCR beta chain is a study of T cell changes during pregnancy in multiple sclerosis. Method: immunoSEQ multiplex PCR; TCRdb's copy keeps in-frame clones and lacks some. The table records some 59,000 clones, roughly 91% of them present only once. Germline V gene lookup returns CDR1 MGHRA and CDR2 YSYEKL. Trimming took 2 bases from V and 3 from J, leaving 17 bases between them. The CDR3 loop spans 16 amino acids. This sequence joins TRBV4-1 and TRBJ2-7; possibly TRBD2 for D (7 bases). The sequence came from a female donor with multiple sclerosis, enrolled in a pregnancy study. The sample here was peripheral blood, taken in the second trimester of pregnancy. CDR3 DNA: TGCGCCAGCAGCCAACCGAGGAGGGGGGGGAACTACGAGCAGTACTTC. Translation: CASSQPRRGGNYEQYF.